The 19 T cell receptor beta chains below all came from one sample that was sequenced in a study of blood T cells in healthy people across ages. A second PCR, run for roughly 6 to 11 cycles, used a sample-barcoded 5' primer plus a J-beta primer mix. TCRdb passed the 5' RACE reads through MiXCR, listing each CDR3 protein once. The table shows about 1 million distinct CDR3 sequences, with under 45% occurring only once. Sequenced material: blood. The receptors originated from a woman aged 60-70 years in good health.

A word on this clonotype: A read error may be the cause here, since a much bigger clone is one base away. This chain uses TRBV6-2 or TRBV6-3 with TRBJ2-5; 8 bases map to TRBD2. CDR3 length: 15 amino acids. Looked up from germline, CDR1 is MNHEY and CDR2 is SVGEGT. The CDR3 DNA is TGTGCCAGCGGGTACTTTAGGACTAGCTTCGAGACCCGGTACTTC. As protein: CASGYFRTSFETRYF.

This clonotype was observed a handful of times. One end of the junction does not line up with germline, which may come from a read error. The V and J genes are TRBV5-1 and TRBJ1-1; 7 nucleotides line up with TRBD1. This CDR3 has 14 residues. CDR1 SGHRS and CDR2 YFSETQ come from the germline V gene. The CDR3 DNA is TGTGCCAGCAGTCCTTGGACAGGCAACACTGAAGCTTTCTTT. Protein: CASSPWTGNTEAFF.

This sequence joins TRBV27 and TRBJ1-2; TRBD1 matches at 9 bases. With V trimmed by 4 bases and J by 4 bases, 7 bases remained unmatched. The CDR3 has 15 residues. Looked up from germline, CDR1 is MNHEY and CDR2 is SMNVEV (reference sequence). The DNA for the CDR3 is TGTGCCAGCAGTTCGGGGACAGGGTTGGCCTATGGCTACACCTTC. Protein: CASSSGTGLAYGYTF.

The gene calls are TRBV2 and TRBJ2-3, with TRBD1 matching over 8 bases. The CDR3 is made up of 16 amino acids. Germline lookup yields CDR1 SNHLY and CDR2 FYNNEI. V lost 6 bases and J lost 1; bases outside the gene matches: 9. The CDR3 DNA sequence: TGTGCCAGCAGCACAAGTGGGGGACAGGGCACAGATACGCAGTATTTT. Encoded protein: CASSTSGGQGTDTQYF. Complete variable domain (other parts from reference TRBV2 and TRBJ2-3): EPEVTQTPSHQVTQMGQEVILRCVPISNHLYFYWYRQILGQKVEFLVSFYNNEISEKSEIFDDQFSVERPDGSNFTLKIRSTKLEDSAMYFCASSTSGGQGTDTQYFGPGTRLTVL.

This clonotype was detected a few times. The V and J genes are TRBV5-1 and TRBJ2-1; TRBD1 agrees at 10 bases. Germline V gene sequence: CDR1 SGHRS, CDR2 YFSETQ. This CDR3 region has 14 residues. Trimming at V came to 3 bases and at J to 7 bases, leaving 4 bases not matched to a gene. The CDR3 region has the DNA TGCGCCAGCAGCTCGGGACAGGGGCTTAATGAGCAGTTCTTC. Residues: CASSSGQGLNEQFF.

In nucleotides, the CDR3 is TGCGCCAGCAGTGAGTCGACAGCGGACCCTTCGGGCGAGCAGTACTTC. As protein: CASSESTADPSGEQYF. The chain employs TRBV10-1 and TRBJ2-5; either TRBD1 or TRBD2 may supply D (5 bases each). Gene TRBJ2-7 matches the end of the DNA better, so the J call may be wrong. The CDR3 consists of 16 residues. Looked up from germline, CDR1 is WNHNN and CDR2 is SYGVQD (reference sequence).

The chain combines TRBV18 with TRBJ1-2; the D gene is possibly TRBD1 (5 bases). Germline V lookup: CDR1 KGHSH, CDR2 LQKENI. Trimming removed 1 base at V and 4 bases at J, with 19 bases between. CDR3 length equals 17 residues. The CDR3 nucleotides read TGTGCCAGCTCACCACGGGACTCTACTCCCCGATCCTATGGCTACACCTTC. Translation: CASSPRDSTPRSYGYTF.

The chain combines TRBV7-2 with TRBJ2-5; TRBD2 agrees at 8 bases. The J call may be incorrect, as the DNA end agrees better with TRBJ2-7. Per germline, CDR1 SGHTA and CDR2 FQGNSA. The CDR3 runs 19 residues. CDR3 in DNA: TGTGCCAGCAGCTTATGGGCTCGGCGGGAGGTTCCAACTGGAGACGAGCAGTACTTC. It encodes CASSLWARREVPTGDEQYF.

The V and J genes are TRBV30 and TRBJ2-3; TRBD2 might be the D (5 bases). The germline V and J ends were trimmed by 0 bases and 2 bases, with 9 bases remaining between them. CDR1 is GTSNPN, CDR2 SVGIG, per germline (reference sequence). This CDR3 region has 14 residues. In nucleotides, the CDR3 is TGTGCCTGGAGTGTACTCGGGAACACAGATACGCAGTATTTT. Its protein product is CAWSVLGNTDTQYF.

This clonotype was seen a few times. This chain connects TRBV15 to TRBJ2-1, with 10 nucleotides matching TRBD2. The CDR3 runs 15 residues. The V segment lost 8 bases and the J segment 7 bases; nucleotides outside the gene matches: 11. The germline CDR1 and CDR2 sequences are LNHNV and YYDKDF (reference sequence). The chain's CDR3 is CATLKSSGSWNEQFF. Here the CDR3 DNA reads TGTGCCACCTTAAAGTCTAGCGGGAGCTGGAATGAGCAGTTCTTC.

This clonotype was counted a few times. V gene TRBV3-1 combines with J gene TRBJ2-7; D not resolved. The germline V gene encodes CDR1 LGHDT and CDR2 YNNKEL (reference sequence). Trimming left V 1 base short and J 2 bases short, with 24 bases between. This CDR3 is 19 amino acids long. The CDR3 protein is CASSQVIRVRNNPPYEQYF. In DNA form, the CDR3 reads TGTGCCAGCAGCCAAGTGATAAGGGTGAGGAATAACCCCCCCTACGAGCAGTACTTC.

This sequence joins TRBV20-1 and TRBJ1-1, with 7 positions matching TRBD1. CDR3 length: 11 amino acids. Germline V gene lookup returns CDR1 DFQATT and CDR2 SNEGSKA (reference sequence). The DNA for the CDR3 is TGCAGGGCAACAGGGGATAGTGAAGCTTTCTTT. Its protein product is CRATGDSEAFF.

This clonotype was detected once. The rearrangement joins TRBV20-1 to TRBJ2-5; TRBD2 matches 11 bases. With V trimmed by 4 bases and J by 11 bases, 15 bases remained unmatched. The CDR3 sequence is 15 residues long. Germline V gene data show CDR1 as DFQATT and CDR2 as SNEGSKA (reference sequence). CDR3 loop: CSANRLAGHGDEQYF. CDR3 in DNA: TGCAGTGCTAACCGACTAGCGGGGCATGGGGATGAGCAGTACTTC.

The CDR3 loop is CASSLGDRPLQETQYF. The CDR3, as DNA: TGTGCCAGCAGCTTAGGGGACAGGCCGCTCCAAGAGACCCAGTACTTC. The V call is TRBV7-6, the J call TRBJ2-5; 8 bases fit TRBD1. V lost 1 base, J lost 1 base, and 5 bases stayed unmatched. In germline, CDR1 is SGHVS, CDR2 FNYEAQ. CDR3 size: 16 residues.

This clonotype was counted ten times or more. CDR3 residues: CASSSSDSYEQYF. The CDR3 region has the DNA TGTGCCAGCAGTTCCTCTGACAGCTACGAGCAGTACTTC. The rearrangement links TRBV7-9 to TRBJ2-7, with D possibly matching TRBD1 (5 bases). The V gene's germline CDR1 is SEHNR and CDR2 FQNEAQ (reference sequence). Trimming took 6 bases from V and 3 from J, leaving 12 bases between them. The CDR3 runs 13 residues.

A word on this clonotype: At one boundary the junction diverges from the germline segment, which might be a read error. This chain connects TRBV29-1 to TRBJ1-2; D gene unclear. The CDR3 runs 15 residues. Germline values: CDR1 SQVTM, CDR2 ANQGSEA. CDR3 nucleotides: TGCAGCGTTGAAGTAGGTCAGGAAAGTAACCATGGCTACACCTTC. Residues: CSVEVGQESNHGYTF.

V and J are TRBV6-5 and TRBJ2-4; no reliable D call. The DNA end lines up better with TRBJ2-7; the J call may be wrong. This CDR3 spans 14 amino acids. Germline values: CDR1 MNHEY, CDR2 SVGAGI. CDR3 coding DNA: TGTGCCAGCAGTTACTCGAGTGACAACTACGAGCAGTACTTC. Translated: CASSYSSDNYEQYF.

The rearrangement links TRBV7-3 to TRBJ2-1; no clear D. Germline V CDR1 and CDR2: SGHTA, FQGTGA. Trimming took 4 bases from V and 6 from J, leaving 10 bases between them. The CDR3 has 13 residues. This chain's CDR3 is CASSSSYANEQFF. The CDR3 nucleotides are TGTGCCAGCAGCTCCTCTTATGCCAATGAGCAGTTCTTC.

The chain employs TRBV2 and TRBJ2-5; a possible D gene is TRBD1 (5 bases). Germline V gene lookup returns CDR1 SNHLY and CDR2 FYNNEI. The CDR3 is 13 amino acids. V shed 9 bases and J shed 1 base, with 12 bases lying between them. Here the CDR3 reads CASFRDFQETQYF. DNA for the CDR3: TGTGCCAGTTTCAGGGATTTCCAAGAGACCCAGTACTTC. The whole variable domain, remainder taken from reference TRBV2 and TRBJ2-5, is EPEVTQTPSHQVTQMGQEVILRCVPISNHLYFYWYRQILGQKVEFLVSFYNNEISEKSEIFDDQFSVERPDGSNFTLKIRSTKLEDSAMYFCASFRDFQETQYFGPGTRLLVL.